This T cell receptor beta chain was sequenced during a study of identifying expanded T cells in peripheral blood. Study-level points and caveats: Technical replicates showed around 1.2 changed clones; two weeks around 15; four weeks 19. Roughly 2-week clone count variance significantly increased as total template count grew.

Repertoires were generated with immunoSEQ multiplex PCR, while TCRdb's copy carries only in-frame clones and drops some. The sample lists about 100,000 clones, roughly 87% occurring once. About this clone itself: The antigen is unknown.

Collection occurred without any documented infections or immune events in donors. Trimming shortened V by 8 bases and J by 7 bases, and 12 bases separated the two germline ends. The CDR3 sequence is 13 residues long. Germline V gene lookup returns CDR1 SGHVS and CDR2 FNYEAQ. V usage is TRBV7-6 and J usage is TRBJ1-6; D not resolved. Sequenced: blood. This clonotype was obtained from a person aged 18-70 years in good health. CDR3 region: CASAGRMNSPLHF. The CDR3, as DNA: TGTGCCAGCGCTGGCAGGATGAATTCACCCCTCCACTTT.